These T cell receptor beta chains were read from a single sample in a study of T cells in Graves' hyperthyroidism and ophthalmopathy. TCRdb re-analysed the multiplex PCR reads in MiXCR, keeping a single row per CDR3 protein. The profile shows around 200,000 distinct CDR3 sequences, around 18% of them singletons. Sequenced input: blood. All receptors derive from a man aged 35 to 55 with Graves' hyperthyroidism. Each CDR3 is given with its conserved first and last residue. Each record gives: J gene, CDR3 length, clone size, V gene, D gene, CDR3 protein, CDR3 DNA. The D gene is left open where the match is weak. The size of a clone is reported for some rows only, either as once, few or many, or as a class for expanded clones.

J gene: TRBJ2-7; CDR3 length: 12; clone size: many; V gene: TRBV20-1; D gene: NA; CDR3 protein: CSAKRWGTGQYF; CDR3 DNA: TGCAGTGCGAAGAGATGGGGTACCGGGCAGTACTTC
J gene: TRBJ2-7; CDR3 length: 15; clone size: many; V gene: TRBV7-2; D gene: TRBD1; CDR3 protein: CASSSQGARGHEQYF; CDR3 DNA: TGTGCCAGCAGCTCTCAGGGGGCGCGAGGCCACGAGCAGTACTTC
J gene: TRBJ1-3; CDR3 length: 16; clone size: NA; V gene: TRBV7-2; D gene: NA; CDR3 protein: CASSSSQGRSGNTIYF; CDR3 DNA: TGTGCCAGCAGCTCAAGCCAGGGGAGATCAGGAAACACCATATATTTT
J gene: TRBJ1-2; CDR3 length: 17; clone size: once; V gene: TRBV7-2; D gene: NA; CDR3 protein: CASSLALGGGGGYGYTF; CDR3 DNA: TGTGCCAGCAGCTTAGCGCTGGGTGGAGGGGGAGGCTATGGCTACACCTTC
J gene: TRBJ1-4; CDR3 length: 15; clone size: NA; V gene: TRBV5-6; D gene: NA; CDR3 protein: CASSVYRDMTEKLFF; CDR3 DNA: TGTGCCAGCAGCGTCTACCGGGATATGACTGAAAAACTGTTTTTT
J gene: TRBJ2-2; CDR3 length: 19; clone size: NA; V gene: TRBV6-1; D gene: TRBD2; CDR3 protein: CASSAKGPSGGRNTGELFF; CDR3 DNA: TGTGCCAGCAGTGCTAAGGGTCCTAGCGGGGGCCGTAACACCGGGGAGCTGTTTTTT
J gene: TRBJ1-4; CDR3 length: 15; clone size: many; V gene: TRBV27; D gene: TRBD1; CDR3 protein: CASSFLGQGARKLFF; CDR3 DNA: TGTGCCAGCAGTTTCTTGGGACAGGGGGCTAGAAAACTGTTTTTT
J gene: TRBJ2-3; CDR3 length: 14; clone size: many; V gene: TRBV2; D gene: NA; CDR3 protein: CASQGRPPTDTQYF; CDR3 DNA: TGTGCCAGCCAGGGGCGGCCCCCGACAGATACGCAGTATTTT
J gene: TRBJ2-7; CDR3 length: 15; clone size: NA; V gene: TRBV7-8; D gene: TRBD1; CDR3 protein: CASSKRPGQDYEQYF; CDR3 DNA: TGTGCCAGCAGCAAAAGACCGGGACAGGACTACGAGCAGTACTTC
J gene: TRBJ1-1; CDR3 length: 14; clone size: many; V gene: TRBV12-3/TRBV12-4; D gene: NA; CDR3 protein: CASSAGRQNTEAFF; CDR3 DNA: TGTGCCAGCAGCGCGGGACGCCAGAACACTGAAGCTTTCTTT
J gene: TRBJ2-1; CDR3 length: 14; clone size: many; V gene: TRBV6-2/TRBV6-3; D gene: NA; CDR3 protein: CASSYSDGGTEQFF; CDR3 DNA: TGTGCCAGCAGTTACTCTGACGGGGGCACTGAGCAGTTCTTC
J gene: TRBJ1-1; CDR3 length: 13; clone size: many; V gene: TRBV2; D gene: NA; CDR3 protein: CASSGGPGTEAFF; CDR3 DNA: TGTGCCAGCAGCGGGGGGCCGGGTACTGAAGCTTTCTTT
J gene: TRBJ2-3; CDR3 length: 18; clone size: few; V gene: TRBV7-3; D gene: TRBD2; CDR3 protein: CASSRLAGGSTSADTQYF; CDR3 DNA: TGTGCCAGCAGCCGACTGGCGGGGGGGTCTACAAGCGCAGATACGCAGTATTTT
J gene: TRBJ2-5; CDR3 length: 14; clone size: few; V gene: TRBV2; D gene: TRBD1; CDR3 protein: CASSNTGEVETQYF; CDR3 DNA: TGTGCCAGCAGCAATACAGGGGAAGTAGAGACCCAGTACTTC
J gene: TRBJ1-6; CDR3 length: 17; clone size: many; V gene: TRBV7-9; D gene: TRBD1; CDR3 protein: CASTIRRGQGLVGPLHF; CDR3 DNA: TGTGCCAGCACCATTCGGCGGGGACAGGGGCTCGTTGGACCCCTCCACTTT
J gene: TRBJ2-3; CDR3 length: 17; clone size: NA; V gene: TRBV18; D gene: NA; CDR3 protein: CASSPPRAGPNTDTQYF; CDR3 DNA: TGTGCCAGCTCACCACCAAGGGCCGGACCTAACACAGATACGCAGTATTTT
J gene: TRBJ1-5; CDR3 length: 17; clone size: NA; V gene: TRBV28; D gene: NA; CDR3 protein: CASSTLFGQQYNQPQHF; CDR3 DNA: TGTGCCAGCAGTACCCTTTTTGGTCAGCAGTATAATCAGCCCCAGCATTTT
J gene: TRBJ2-5; CDR3 length: 15; clone size: many; V gene: TRBV11-2; D gene: NA; CDR3 protein: CASSLDSTTSETQYF; CDR3 DNA: TGTGCCAGCAGCTTAGATAGCACTACCTCAGAGACCCAGTACTTC
J gene: TRBJ2-7; CDR3 length: 14; clone size: NA; V gene: TRBV28; D gene: TRBD1; CDR3 protein: CASHRDRGSYEQYF; CDR3 DNA: TGTGCCAGCCACCGGGACAGGGGTTCCTACGAGCAGTACTTC
J gene: TRBJ1-5; CDR3 length: 14; clone size: few; V gene: TRBV6-2/TRBV6-3; D gene: NA; CDR3 protein: CASAPWGRGQPQHF; CDR3 DNA: TGTGCCAGCGCCCCCTGGGGTAGGGGCCAGCCCCAGCATTTT
J gene: TRBJ1-2; CDR3 length: 14; clone size: NA; V gene: TRBV19; D gene: NA; CDR3 protein: CASSIMGESYGYTF; CDR3 DNA: TGTGCCAGTAGTATAATGGGCGAAAGCTATGGCTACACCTTC
J gene: TRBJ2-3; CDR3 length: 14; clone size: few; V gene: TRBV28; D gene: TRBD2; CDR3 protein: CASELSSGGDTQYF; CDR3 DNA: TGTGCCAGTGAGTTGAGTAGCGGGGGAGATACGCAGTATTTT
J gene: TRBJ1-5; CDR3 length: 13; clone size: few; V gene: TRBV2; D gene: NA; CDR3 protein: CASSPERNQPQHF; CDR3 DNA: TGTGCCAGCAGCCCTGAGAGAAATCAGCCCCAGCATTTT
J gene: TRBJ2-5; CDR3 length: 12; clone size: many; V gene: TRBV29-1; D gene: TRBD2; CDR3 protein: CSVQTGGETQYF; CDR3 DNA: TGCAGCGTTCAGACGGGAGGAGAGACCCAGTACTTC
J gene: TRBJ2-3; CDR3 length: 16; clone size: NA; V gene: TRBV7-3; D gene: TRBD2; CDR3 protein: CASSRLAGGRRDTQYF; CDR3 DNA: TGTGCCAGCAGCCGACTAGCGGGGGGGCGTAGAGATACGCAGTATTTT
J gene: TRBJ2-1; CDR3 length: 15; clone size: NA; V gene: TRBV7-3; D gene: TRBD2; CDR3 protein: CASSFSGGANNEQFF; CDR3 DNA: TGTGCCAGCAGCTTTAGCGGGGGGGCTAACAATGAGCAGTTCTTC
J gene: TRBJ2-5; CDR3 length: 16; clone size: many; V gene: TRBV7-2; D gene: TRBD2; CDR3 protein: CASSLVILAGQETQYF; CDR3 DNA: TGTGCCAGCAGCTTAGTCATACTAGCGGGGCAAGAGACCCAGTACTTC
J gene: TRBJ2-1; CDR3 length: 15; clone size: NA; V gene: TRBV5-1; D gene: NA; CDR3 protein: CASSGRESSYNEQFF; CDR3 DNA: TGCGCCAGCAGCGGCAGGGAGAGCTCCTACAATGAGCAGTTCTTC
J gene: TRBJ2-7; CDR3 length: 15; clone size: few; V gene: TRBV14; D gene: NA; CDR3 protein: CASSQDTGHFYEQYF; CDR3 DNA: TGTGCCAGCAGCCAAGATACGGGACATTTCTACGAGCAGTACTTC
J gene: TRBJ1-4; CDR3 length: 14; clone size: many; V gene: TRBV3-1; D gene: NA; CDR3 protein: CASTPRGGSEKLFF; CDR3 DNA: TGTGCCAGCACCCCTCGGGGGGGTAGTGAAAAACTGTTTTTT
J gene: TRBJ2-1; CDR3 length: 13; clone size: many; V gene: TRBV28; D gene: TRBD1; CDR3 protein: CASQDRGRNEQFF; CDR3 DNA: TGTGCCAGCCAGGACAGGGGTAGGAATGAGCAGTTCTTC
J gene: TRBJ2-7; CDR3 length: 13; clone size: many; V gene: TRBV5-1; D gene: NA; CDR3 protein: CASSRDNSYEQYF; CDR3 DNA: TGCGCCAGCAGCCGGGACAACTCCTACGAGCAGTACTTC
J gene: TRBJ1-1; CDR3 length: 14; clone size: few; V gene: TRBV13; D gene: NA; CDR3 protein: CASSSRARHTEAFF; CDR3 DNA: TGTGCCAGCAGCTCCCGGGCCCGGCACACTGAAGCTTTCTTT
J gene: TRBJ2-2; CDR3 length: 14; clone size: many; V gene: TRBV11-2; D gene: TRBD2; CDR3 protein: CASSLIVSSGGIIF; CDR3 DNA: TGTGCCAGCAGCTTAATCGTCTCTAGCGGGGGTATAATTTTT
J gene: TRBJ2-2; CDR3 length: 15; clone size: many; V gene: TRBV12-3/TRBV12-4; D gene: TRBD1; CDR3 protein: CASSAGTGFDGELFF; CDR3 DNA: TGTGCCAGCAGTGCCGGGACAGGGTTTGACGGGGAGCTGTTTTTT
J gene: TRBJ2-3; CDR3 length: 15; clone size: NA; V gene: TRBV25-1; D gene: NA; CDR3 protein: CASSLRGRNTDTQYF; CDR3 DNA: TGTGCCAGCAGCCTGAGGGGCCGGAACACAGATACGCAGTATTTT
J gene: TRBJ2-3; CDR3 length: 16; clone size: many; V gene: TRBV20-1; D gene: TRBD2; CDR3 protein: CSARDPIAGGSDTQYF; CDR3 DNA: TGCAGTGCTAGAGATCCAATAGCGGGGGGCTCAGATACGCAGTATTTT
J gene: TRBJ1-2; CDR3 length: 13; clone size: many; V gene: TRBV7-9; D gene: TRBD1; CDR3 protein: CASSSTGPYGYTF; CDR3 DNA: TGTGCCAGCAGCTCGACAGGGCCCTATGGCTACACCTTC
J gene: TRBJ2-6; CDR3 length: 16; clone size: few; V gene: TRBV6-1; D gene: NA; CDR3 protein: CASSVNFYSGANVLTF; CDR3 DNA: TGTGCCAGCAGTGTTAACTTCTACTCTGGGGCCAACGTCCTGACTTTC
J gene: TRBJ1-3; CDR3 length: 18; clone size: many; V gene: TRBV7-2; D gene: NA; CDR3 protein: CASSPGTRELRDGNTIYF; CDR3 DNA: TGTGCCAGCAGCCCGGGCACCAGGGAACTACGTGATGGAAACACCATATATTTT
J gene: TRBJ1-5; CDR3 length: 14; clone size: many; V gene: TRBV6-1; D gene: NA; CDR3 protein: CASSGQASNQPQHF; CDR3 DNA: TGTGCCAGCAGTGGACAGGCGAGCAATCAGCCCCAGCATTTT
J gene: TRBJ1-1; CDR3 length: 13; clone size: many; V gene: TRBV5-1; D gene: NA; CDR3 protein: CASSPWTDGEAFF; CDR3 DNA: TGCGCCAGCAGCCCGTGGACAGACGGTGAAGCTTTCTTT
J gene: TRBJ2-7; CDR3 length: 16; clone size: many; V gene: TRBV7-2; D gene: NA; CDR3 protein: CASSLRSGIASYEQYF; CDR3 DNA: TGTGCCAGCAGCTTAAGGTCAGGGATAGCTTCCTACGAGCAGTACTTC
J gene: TRBJ2-1; CDR3 length: 15; clone size: many; V gene: TRBV7-2; D gene: TRBD2; CDR3 protein: CASSLALAGNNEQFF; CDR3 DNA: TGTGCCAGCAGCTTAGCACTAGCGGGGAACAATGAGCAGTTCTTC
J gene: TRBJ2-1; CDR3 length: 12; clone size: many; V gene: TRBV6-2/TRBV6-3; D gene: NA; CDR3 protein: CASNLGRDEQFF; CDR3 DNA: TGTGCCAGCAACCTCGGTAGGGATGAGCAGTTCTTC
J gene: TRBJ1-3; CDR3 length: 16; clone size: many; V gene: TRBV28; D gene: NA; CDR3 protein: CASSFAFQVSGNTIYF; CDR3 DNA: TGTGCCAGCAGTTTTGCTTTTCAGGTCTCTGGAAACACCATATATTTT
J gene: TRBJ1-1; CDR3 length: 12; clone size: many; V gene: TRBV2; D gene: NA; CDR3 protein: CATPGAGIEAFF; CDR3 DNA: TGTGCCACCCCGGGGGCAGGGATTGAAGCTTTCTTT
J gene: TRBJ2-2; CDR3 length: 16; clone size: few; V gene: TRBV12-3/TRBV12-4; D gene: NA; CDR3 protein: CASSLPEGYNAGELFF; CDR3 DNA: TGTGCCAGCAGTTTGCCCGAGGGGTATAACGCCGGGGAGCTGTTTTTT
J gene: TRBJ1-3; CDR3 length: 15; clone size: NA; V gene: TRBV9; D gene: NA; CDR3 protein: CASSPSHQVVVSIYF; CDR3 DNA: TGTGCCAGCAGCCCTAGCCACCAGGTCGTTGTCTCCATATATTTT
J gene: TRBJ2-5; CDR3 length: 13; clone size: many; V gene: TRBV20-1; D gene: NA; CDR3 protein: CSANLREQETQYF; CDR3 DNA: TGCAGTGCCAATCTGAGGGAGCAAGAGACCCAGTACTTC
J gene: TRBJ1-5; CDR3 length: 14; clone size: NA; V gene: TRBV9; D gene: NA; CDR3 protein: CASSVGNSNQPQHF; CDR3 DNA: TGTGCCAGCAGCGTAGGAAATAGCAATCAGCCCCAGCATTTT
J gene: TRBJ2-3; CDR3 length: 14; clone size: NA; V gene: TRBV20-1; D gene: TRBD2; CDR3 protein: CSAASGGAIDTQYF; CDR3 DNA: TGCAGTGCAGCTAGCGGGGGGGCCATAGATACGCAGTATTTT